Included here is one TCR beta chain sequence, with context. Its antigen is unknown. Sequenced by immunoSEQ multiplex PCR; TCRdb stores in-frame clones only, minus some. The repertoire has 250,000 or so clones, approximately 88% of them found once; the top ten carry about 2.8%. Sample treatment: roughly 20 received Ad26.COV2.S at low or high dose, single or two shots; several received placebo; per-sample allocation not given. Sampling happened 63 days after the first vaccine or placebo injection. This adult donor, from Boston, was 18-55 years old. The sample originates from a study of Ad26.COV2.S vaccination and SARS-CoV-2 variants. Study-wide results and caveats: Assessments of TCR breadth and depth may have underestimated the total T cell responses.

The sequence derives from a person between 18 and 65 years old who received the Ad26.COV2.S COVID-19 vaccine or a placebo. The input for sequencing was peripheral blood, taken in a trial of Ad26.COV2.S vaccine versus placebo.

The CDR3 protein is CASSEYWLSYNEQFF. In DNA form, the CDR3 reads TGTGCCAGCAGTGAATATTGGCTGTCATACAATGAGCAGTTCTTC. The rearrangement joins TRBV6-1 to TRBJ2-1; no clear D. Germline lookup yields CDR1 MNHNS and CDR2 SASEGT. This CDR3 comprises 15 residues. V dropped 2 bases and J dropped 4 bases, with 12 bases sitting between them.